The present T cell receptor beta chain was sequenced within a study of radiotherapy plus CTLA-4 blockade in lung cancer. In the study overall: Across the patients, objective responses occurred in about 19%, and disease control in approximately 30%.

Germline V gene sequence: CDR1 MNHNY, CDR2 SVGAGI (reference sequence). The CDR3 length is 14 residues. Trimming removed 2 bases from V and 1 base from J, with 8 bases in between. Remarks on this clone: The antigen is undetermined.

Sequenced by immunoSEQ multiplex PCR; TCRdb stores in-frame clones only, minus some. The data contain tens of thousands of clones, more than 60% of them singletons. Findings and limits, study-wide: Once radiotherapy plus ipilimumab had been given, TCR clones derived from tumor expanded in blood. Early blood T cell clone changes and increased post-radiation serum interferon-beta were reportedly the strongest response predictors.

The chain combines TRBV6-6 with TRBJ2-5; D gene ambiguous. This receptor was obtained from a human donor with non-small cell lung cancer who had a partial response to radiotherapy plus ipilimumab. The input for sequencing was peripheral blood, taken from a patient treated with radiotherapy plus ipilimumab. CDR3 amino acids: CASSYDLVQETQYF. CDR3 nucleotide sequence: TGTGCCAGCAGTTACGACTTAGTCCAAGAGACCCAGTACTTC.